This T cell receptor (beta chain) is drawn from a study of T cells after yellow fever vaccination. This clonotype was recorded at least ten times. CDR1 is MNHEY and CDR2 is SMNVEV in the germline V gene (reference sequence). This CDR3 has 15 amino acids. The V end lost 6 bases, the J end lost 1 base, and 15 bases lay between the germline ends. Each CDR3 protein is one row after TCRdb ran MiXCR on the 5' RACE reads. Among around 50,000 distinct CDR3 sequences listed, about 7.9% were seen once. The sequencing used CD8+ T cells sorted from PBMCs, collected less than 18 days after the first yellow fever vaccination. The chain couples TRBV27 to TRBJ1-1; D is undetermined. The source of this sequence is a man between 18 and 29 years old who received the YFV17D yellow fever vaccine. As DNA, the CDR3 is TGTGCCAGCAGAAGAAGAGACCACGCGAACACTGAAGCTTTCTTT. Residues: CASRRRDHANTEAFF.